This T cell receptor beta chain was recorded in a study of T cell repertoires in cytomegalovirus infection. Regarding this clonotype: Its target is unknown.

Study observations and caveats: The cumulative frequency of public TCR beta families identified carriers of CMV plus the relevant HLA.

V was pared by 0 bases and J by 0 bases, with 6 bases between. Per germline, CDR1 SGHDT and CDR2 YYEEEE. This CDR3 region has 14 residues. One entry per CDR3 protein results from TCRdb running MiXCR on the reads. The sample lists about 890,000 distinct CDR3 sequences, roughly 31% occurring once. The V gene is TRBV5-6, the J gene TRBJ1-1; D is ambiguous. The TCR was taken from a human donor in good health (CMV status not recorded). Some clones in this sample may be carry-over from other donors' samples. The sample consisted of cultured CD8+ T cells from PBMCs, taken from culture after CMV antigen stimulation. The CDR3 spells CASSLDDLNTEAFF. The CDR3 nucleotides read TGTGCCAGCAGCTTGGACGACCTGAACACTGAAGCTTTCTTT.